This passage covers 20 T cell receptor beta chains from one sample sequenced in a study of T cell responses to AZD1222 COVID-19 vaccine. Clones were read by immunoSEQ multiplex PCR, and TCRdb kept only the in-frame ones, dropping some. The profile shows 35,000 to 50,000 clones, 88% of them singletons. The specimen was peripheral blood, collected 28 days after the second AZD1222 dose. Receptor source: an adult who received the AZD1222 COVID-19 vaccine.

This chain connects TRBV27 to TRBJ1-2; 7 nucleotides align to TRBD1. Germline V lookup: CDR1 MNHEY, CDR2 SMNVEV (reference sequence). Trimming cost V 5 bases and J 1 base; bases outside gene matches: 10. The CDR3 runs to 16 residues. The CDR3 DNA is TGTGCCAGCAGTGCCATCGGGACAGCCATTAACTATGGCTACACCTTC. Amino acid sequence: CASSAIGTAINYGYTF.

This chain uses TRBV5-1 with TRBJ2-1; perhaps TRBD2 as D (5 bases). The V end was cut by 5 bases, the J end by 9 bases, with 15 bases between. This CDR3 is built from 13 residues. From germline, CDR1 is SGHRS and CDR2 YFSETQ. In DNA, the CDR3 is TGCGCCAGCAGGGGTGAGGGTGGGATTGAGCAGTTCTTC. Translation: CASRGEGGIEQFF. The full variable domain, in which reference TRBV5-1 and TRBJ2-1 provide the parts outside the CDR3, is KAGVTQTPRYLIKTRGQQVTLSCSPISGHRSVSWYQQTPGQGLQFLFEYFSETQRNKGNFPGRFSGRQFSNSRSEMNVSTLELGDSALYLCASRGEGGIEQFFGPGTRLTVL.

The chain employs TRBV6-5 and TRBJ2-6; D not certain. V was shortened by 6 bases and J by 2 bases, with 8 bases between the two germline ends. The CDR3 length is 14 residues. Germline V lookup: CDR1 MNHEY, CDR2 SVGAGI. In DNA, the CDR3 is TGTGCCAGCAGCCAAAGTACTGGGGCCAACGTCCTGACTTTC. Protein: CASSQSTGANVLTF.

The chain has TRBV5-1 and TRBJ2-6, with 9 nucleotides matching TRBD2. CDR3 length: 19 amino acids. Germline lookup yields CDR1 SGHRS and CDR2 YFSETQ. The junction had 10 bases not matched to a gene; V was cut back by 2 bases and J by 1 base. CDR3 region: CASSLQRGVVGSGANVLTF. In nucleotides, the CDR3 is TGCGCCAGCAGCTTACAGCGGGGGGTTGTAGGGTCTGGGGCCAACGTCCTGACTTTC.

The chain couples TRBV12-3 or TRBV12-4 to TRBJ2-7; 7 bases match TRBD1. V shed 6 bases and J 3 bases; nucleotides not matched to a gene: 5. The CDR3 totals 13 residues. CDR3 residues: CASRSTGDYEQYF. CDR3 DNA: TGTGCCAGCAGGTCCACAGGGGACTACGAGCAGTACTTC.

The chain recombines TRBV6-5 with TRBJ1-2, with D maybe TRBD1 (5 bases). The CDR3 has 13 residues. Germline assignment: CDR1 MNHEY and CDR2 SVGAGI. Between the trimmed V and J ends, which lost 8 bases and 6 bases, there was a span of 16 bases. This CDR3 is CASGAWRGDGYTF. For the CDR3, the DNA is TGTGCCAGCGGGGCCTGGAGAGGGGATGGCTACACCTTC.

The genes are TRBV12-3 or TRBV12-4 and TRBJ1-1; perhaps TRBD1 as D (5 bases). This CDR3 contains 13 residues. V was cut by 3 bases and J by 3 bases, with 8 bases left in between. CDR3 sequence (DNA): TGTGCCAGCAGTTTTCAGGGAGACACTGAAGCTTTCTTT. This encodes CASSFQGDTEAFF.

DNA for the CDR3: TGTGCCACACGGACCTCTGGCACAGATACGCAGTATTTT. This encodes CATRTSGTDTQYF. The chain joins TRBV6-5 to TRBJ2-3; D call uncertain. Germline lookup yields CDR1 MNHEY and CDR2 SVGAGI. The V and J ends lost 10 bases and 1 base respectively, with 12 bases between them. CDR3 size: 13 residues.

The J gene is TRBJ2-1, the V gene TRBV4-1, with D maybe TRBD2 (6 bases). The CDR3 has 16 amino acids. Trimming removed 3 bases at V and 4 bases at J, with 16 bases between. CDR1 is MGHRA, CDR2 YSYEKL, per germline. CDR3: CASSHPGDSAYNEQFF. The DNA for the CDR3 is TGCGCCAGCAGCCACCCGGGGGACTCCGCTTACAATGAGCAGTTCTTC.

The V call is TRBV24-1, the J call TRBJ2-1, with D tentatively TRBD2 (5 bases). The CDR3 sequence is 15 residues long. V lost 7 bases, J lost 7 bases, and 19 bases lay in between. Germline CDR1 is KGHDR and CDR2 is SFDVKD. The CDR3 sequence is CATRPSGPLWNEQFF. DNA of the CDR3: TGTGCCACCAGGCCAAGCGGACCCTTGTGGAATGAGCAGTTCTTC.

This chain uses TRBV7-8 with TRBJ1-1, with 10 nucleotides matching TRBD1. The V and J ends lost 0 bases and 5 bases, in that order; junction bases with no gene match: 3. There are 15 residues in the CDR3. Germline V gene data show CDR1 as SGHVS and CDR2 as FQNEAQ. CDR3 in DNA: TGTGCCAGCAGCTTAGCGGTGGACAGGGGGACTGAAGCTTTCTTT. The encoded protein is CASSLAVDRGTEAFF.

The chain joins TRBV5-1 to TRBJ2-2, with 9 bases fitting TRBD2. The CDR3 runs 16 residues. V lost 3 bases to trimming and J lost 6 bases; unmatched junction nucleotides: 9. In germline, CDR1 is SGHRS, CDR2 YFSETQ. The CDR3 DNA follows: TGCGCCAGCAGCTCCGGAACTCGCGGGGGGGCCGGGGAGCTGTTTTTT. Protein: CASSSGTRGGAGELFF.

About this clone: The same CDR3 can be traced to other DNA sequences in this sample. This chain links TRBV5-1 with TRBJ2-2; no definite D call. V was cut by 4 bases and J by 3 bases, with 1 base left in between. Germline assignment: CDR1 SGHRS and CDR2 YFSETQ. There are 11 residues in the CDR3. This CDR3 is CASSDTGELFF. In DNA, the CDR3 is TGCGCCAGCAGCGACACCGGGGAGCTGTTTTTT.

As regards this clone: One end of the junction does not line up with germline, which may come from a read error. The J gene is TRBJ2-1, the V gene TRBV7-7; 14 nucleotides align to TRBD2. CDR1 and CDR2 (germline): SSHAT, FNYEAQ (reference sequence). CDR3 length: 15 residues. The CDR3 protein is CASSPGLAGAHEQFF. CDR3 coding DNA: TGTGCTAGCAGCCCGGGACTAGCGGGAGCCCATGAGCAGTTCTTC.

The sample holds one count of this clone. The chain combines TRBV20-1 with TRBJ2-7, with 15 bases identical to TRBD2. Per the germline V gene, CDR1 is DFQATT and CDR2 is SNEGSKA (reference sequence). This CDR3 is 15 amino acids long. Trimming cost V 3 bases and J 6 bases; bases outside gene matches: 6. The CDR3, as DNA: TGCAGTGCTAGTGCCGGACTAGCGGGAGGGGGCGAGCAGTACTTC. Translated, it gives CSASAGLAGGGEQYF.

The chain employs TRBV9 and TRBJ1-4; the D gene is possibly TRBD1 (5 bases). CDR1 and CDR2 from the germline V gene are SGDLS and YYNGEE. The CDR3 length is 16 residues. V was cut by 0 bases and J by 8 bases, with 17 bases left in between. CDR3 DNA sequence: TGTGCCAGCAGCGTAGCTCCCCAGGGAGTAGGCGAAAAACTGTTTTTT. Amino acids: CASSVAPQGVGEKLFF.

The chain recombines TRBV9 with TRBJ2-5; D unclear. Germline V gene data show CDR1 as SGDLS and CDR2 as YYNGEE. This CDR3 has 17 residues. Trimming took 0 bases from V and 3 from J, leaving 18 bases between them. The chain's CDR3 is CASSVAGELAAKETQYF. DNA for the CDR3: TGTGCCAGCAGCGTAGCTGGCGAACTGGCGGCCAAAGAGACCCAGTACTTC.

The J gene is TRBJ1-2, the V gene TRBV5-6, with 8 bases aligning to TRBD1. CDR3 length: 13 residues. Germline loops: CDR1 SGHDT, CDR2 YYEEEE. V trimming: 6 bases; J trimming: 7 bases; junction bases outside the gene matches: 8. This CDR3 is CASTEQGVIGYTF. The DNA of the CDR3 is TGTGCCAGCACCGAACAGGGGGTCATTGGCTACACCTTC.

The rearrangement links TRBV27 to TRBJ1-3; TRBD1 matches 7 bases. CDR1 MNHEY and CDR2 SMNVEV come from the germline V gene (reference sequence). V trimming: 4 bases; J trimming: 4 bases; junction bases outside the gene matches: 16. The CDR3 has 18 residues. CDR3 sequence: CASSSRAGRDSRGNTIYF. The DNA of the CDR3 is TGTGCCAGCAGTTCAAGAGCCGGAAGGGACAGTAGGGGAAACACCATATATTTT.

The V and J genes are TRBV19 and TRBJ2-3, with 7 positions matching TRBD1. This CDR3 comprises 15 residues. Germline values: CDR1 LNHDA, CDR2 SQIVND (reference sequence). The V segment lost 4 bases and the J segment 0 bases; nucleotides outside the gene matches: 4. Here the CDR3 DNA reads TGTGCCAGTAGTAGACAGGGACAAAGCACAGATACGCAGTATTTT. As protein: CASSRQGQSTDTQYF.